A single sample is the source of the 7 T cell receptor beta chains below, sequenced in a study of shared clonotypes between healthy human individuals. Sequenced by immunoSEQ multiplex PCR; TCRdb stores in-frame clones only, minus some. The sample records over a million clones, approximately 98.5% being singletons. The specimen was naive CD4+ T cells sorted from blood. The sample's subset: CD45RA+ positively selected. The source is a man aged 25-40 years in good health.

The chain links TRBV5-1 to TRBJ2-7; 8 nucleotides line up with TRBD1. Germline V gene sequence: CDR1 SGHRS, CDR2 YFSETQ. J lost 2 bases, V lost 1 base, and 5 bases had no gene match. The CDR3 has 15 residues. The CDR3, as DNA: TGCGCCAGCAGCTTGACAGGGGGTAGGACCTACGAGCAGTACTTC. Translating gives CASSLTGGRTYEQYF.

This chain links TRBV25-1 with TRBJ1-2; D is unclear. CDR3 length equals 13 residues. The germline V and J ends were trimmed by 8 bases and 7 bases, with 17 bases remaining between them. From germline, CDR1 is MGHDK and CDR2 SYGVNS. In DNA form, the CDR3 reads TGTGCCAGCGGAAACGTCGATGGAAGTGGCTACACCTTC. Translation: CASGNVDGSGYTF.

The genes are TRBV28 and TRBJ1-5; 9 nucleotides agree with TRBD1. There are 15 residues in the CDR3. V lost 6 bases and J lost 6; bases outside the gene matches: 9. Germline CDR1 MDHEN, CDR2 SYDVKM. The CDR3 sequence is CASSRGTGMVQPQHF. CDR3 DNA: TGTGCCAGCAGCCGCGGGACAGGGATGGTTCAGCCCCAGCATTTT.

The rearrangement links TRBV25-1 to TRBJ1-4; D call uncertain. The CDR3 extends over 14 amino acids. Looked up from germline, CDR1 is MGHDK and CDR2 is SYGVNS. Trimming cost V 5 bases and J 6 bases, with 13 bases left between them. The CDR3 protein is CASSRASADEKLFF. The CDR3 DNA reads as TGTGCCAGCAGTAGGGCCTCGGCAGATGAAAAACTGTTTTTT.

The chain couples TRBV4-3 to TRBJ1-4; the D gene is possibly TRBD1 (5 bases). With 1 base removed from V and 0 bases from J, the gap between germline ends came to 12 bases. This CDR3 has 17 residues. Germline CDR1 LGHNA, CDR2 YSLEER. CDR3 sequence reads: CASSQVTGFATNEKLFF. The CDR3 DNA reads as TGCGCCAGCAGCCAAGTCACAGGATTTGCAACTAATGAAAAACTGTTTTTT.

The CDR3 DNA is TGTGCCAGCAGTGACGGTCCTTATAGCAATCAGCCCCAGCATTTT. The encoded protein is CASSDGPYSNQPQHF. The V call is TRBV2, the J call TRBJ1-5; D gene uncertain. The V end lost 3 bases, the J end lost 0 bases, and 9 bases lay between the germline ends. Germline loops: CDR1 SNHLY, CDR2 FYNNEI. This CDR3 spans 15 amino acids.

The chain carries TRBV5-6 and TRBJ2-7; 9 nucleotides align to TRBD1. The length of the CDR3 is 13 residues. Germline V lookup: CDR1 SGHDT, CDR2 YYEEEE. Losses at the gene ends were 4 bases for V and 6 bases for J; bases not matched to a gene: 5. CDR3 bases: TGTGCCAGCAGCGGGACAGGGAGAGGCGAGCAGTACTTC. Its translation: CASSGTGRGEQYF. Full variable domain (missing parts from reference TRBV5-6 and TRBJ2-7): DAGVTQSPTHLIKTRGQQVTLRCSPKSGHDTVSWYQQALGQGPQFIFQYYEEEERQRGNFPDRFSGHQFPNYSSELNVNALLLGDSALYLCASSGTGRGEQYFGPGTRLTVT.